This entry features one T cell receptor beta chain sequence. CDR3 length: 13 residues. V was clipped by 6 bases and J by 2 bases, with 11 bases between them. These data are taken from a study of T cells after yellow fever vaccination. TCRdb re-called the 5' RACE reads with MiXCR, one entry per CDR3 protein. The sample includes about 580,000 distinct CDR3 sequences, about a sixth of them seen just once. This TCR was sampled from a man younger than 35 who received the YFV17D yellow fever vaccine. The chain uses TRBV12-3 or TRBV12-4 and TRBJ2-7, with D perhaps matching TRBD1 (5 bases). The sequences come from PBMCs, collected about 5 days after the first yellow fever vaccination. The CDR3 DNA reads as TGTGCCAGCAGCCCTCAGGGTACCTACGAGCAGTACTTC. This sequence encodes CASSPQGTYEQYF.